Listed below are T cell receptor beta chains from one sample, sequenced in a study of human T cells and chemical hapten exposure. TCRdb passed the RACE reads through MiXCR, listing each CDR3 protein once. The sample holds over 35,000 distinct CDR3 sequences, approximately 9% seen once. The specimen comprised whole blood, sampled in connection with sensitization to the hapten diphenylcyclopropenone (DPC). These receptors were collected from a middle-aged woman with alopecia areata. Some clones in this sample may be carry-over from other donors' samples. The conserved cysteine and the conserved F or W are not part of the CDR3 here. A D gene is named only where the DNA matches it firmly.

d_call,v_call,cdr3_aa
NA,TRBV29-1,SVTGDGSYEQY
NA,TRBV12-3/TRBV12-4,ASSLSTEAF
TRBD1,TRBV12-3/TRBV12-4,ASNSGQGPEQY
TRBD1,TRBV5-1,ASSAGGPTDTQY
NA,TRBV11-2,ASSLDAASGEQY
NA,TRBV3-1,ASSQDIPDTQY
NA,TRBV28,ASSLRGGSSLSF
NA,TRBV4-2,ASSPEFRSAEAF
TRBD1,TRBV6-2/TRBV6-3,ASRRQGALNTGELF
NA,TRBV12-3/TRBV12-4,ASTSGSSYEQY
NA,TRBV18,ASADQYSYNEQF
NA,TRBV7-2,ASSLTPLGVVADTQY
NA,TRBV7-9,ASSSNWRDEQY
NA,TRBV4-3,ASSQGQEPYEQY
TRBD1,TRBV4-1,ASSRGTGEAYGYT
NA,TRBV20-1,SASPGSGNTIY